The entry below describes one T cell receptor (beta chain). The CDR3 extends over 16 amino acids. The germline V and J ends were trimmed by 6 bases and 0 bases, with 14 bases remaining between them. In germline, CDR1 is SNHLY, CDR2 FYNNEI. The data stem from a study of blood T cell repertoires in COVID-19. The wider study: The samples span acute and convalescent COVID-19 from the United States, Italy and Spain. Nucleic acid was either cDNA or gDNA, and it came from T cells, B-cell-depleted T cells, or PBMCs.

In the original processing: For nucleated cells, counts were estimated from reference gene primer amplification. The assay was immunoSEQ multiplex PCR, and TCRdb's table has in-frame clones only and misses some. The DNA was the basis for D and trimming; V, J and clone size are from that table. The repertoire holds around 260,000 clones, with approximately 86% as singletons. Material for sequencing was peripheral blood. The chain couples TRBV2 to TRBJ2-2; D ambiguous. This sequence was found in a man aged 25 to 40 with active or convalescent COVID-19. As DNA, the CDR3 is TGTGCCAGCAGGCTCGCGGCGGCAGCGAACACCGGGGAGCTGTTTTTT. Its translation: CASRLAAAANTGELFF.